This entry lists 4 T cell receptor beta chains sequenced from one sample in a study of cytomegalovirus exposure and HLA in healthy donors. The repertoire was sequenced with immunoSEQ multiplex PCR; TCRdb's copy has only in-frame clones and lacks some. The sample consists of about 200,000 clones, around four fifths of them appearing once. The sequencing sample was made of PBMCs. The receptors derive from a woman younger than 35 in good health and CMV-seronegative.

CDR3 sequence reads: CASGAAGNTGELFF. The CDR3, as DNA: TGTGCCAGCGGTGCGGCAGGGAACACCGGGGAGCTGTTTTTT. The chain recombines TRBV7-9 with TRBJ2-2; D is unclear. Germline CDR1 is SEHNR and CDR2 is FQNEAQ (reference sequence). Trimming removed 8 bases at V and 1 base at J, with 11 bases between. This CDR3 spans 14 amino acids.

The chain links TRBV6-6 to TRBJ2-3, with 9 bases fitting TRBD1. Germline lookup yields CDR1 MNHNY and CDR2 SVGAGI (reference sequence). The CDR3 contains 15 residues. The V segment lost 5 bases and the J segment 4 bases; nucleotides outside the gene matches: 7. CDR3 residues: CASSTGTGFSDTQYF. The CDR3 bases are TGTGCCAGCAGTACCGGGACAGGGTTTTCAGATACGCAGTATTTT.

This clone came up once. V usage is TRBV18 and J usage is TRBJ1-5, with 7 nucleotides matching TRBD1. V lost 4 bases, J lost 4 bases, and 4 bases stayed unmatched. The CDR3 loop spans 14 amino acids. CDR1 is KGHSH, CDR2 LQKENI, per germline. As DNA, the CDR3 is TGTGCCAGCTCACGGACAGGTTGGAATCAGCCCCAGCATTTT. It translates to CASSRTGWNQPQHF. Looking up the rest from reference TRBV18 and TRBJ1-5 gives the full variable domain: NAGVMQNPRHLVRRRGQEARLRCSPMKGHSHVYWYRQLPEEGLKFMVYLQKENIIDESGMPKERFSAEFPKEGPSILRIQQVVRGDSAAYFCASSRTGWNQPQHFGDGTRLSIL.

This clone is a singleton in its sample. The gene calls are TRBV9 and TRBJ2-6, with TRBD1 identical over 7 bases. Germline V gene sequence: CDR1 SGDLS, CDR2 YYNGEE. The J segment lost 0 bases and the V segment lost 5 bases, leaving 8 bases of the junction unmatched. The CDR3 loop spans 17 amino acids. CDR3 sequence: CASRQGQHDSGANVLTF. The CDR3 DNA reads as TGTGCCAGCAGACAGGGACAGCATGACTCTGGGGCCAACGTCCTGACTTTC.